Shown below are 18 T cell receptor beta chains from a single sample sequenced in a study of blood T cell repertoires in COVID-19. The assay was immunoSEQ multiplex PCR, and TCRdb's table has in-frame clones only and misses some. The data contain around 26,000 clones, more than 70% of them singletons. The specimen sequenced was peripheral blood. All receptors come from a human donor in a cohort sampled during active COVID-19.

The V call is TRBV4-1, the J call TRBJ2-5; 9 nucleotides line up with TRBD2. The germline CDR1 and CDR2 sequences are MGHRA and YSYEKL. This CDR3 contains 15 residues. The junction had 4 bases not matched to a gene; V was cut back by 1 base and J by 4 bases. CDR3 sequence: CASSQGNSGGETQYF. CDR3 nucleotide sequence: TGCGCCAGCAGCCAAGGGAATAGCGGGGGAGAGACCCAGTACTTC.

The chain combines TRBV29-1 with TRBJ2-5, with D perhaps TRBD2 (5 bases). Germline V gene data show CDR1 as SQVTM and CDR2 as ANQGSEA. The CDR3 spans 11 residues. V lost 5 bases, J lost 10 bases, and 14 bases lay in between. CDR3 in amino acids: CSVSPNEGQYF. DNA for the CDR3: TGCAGCGTTTCCCCTAATGAGGGCCAGTACTTC.

J is TRBJ2-1 and V is TRBV9, with a possible D match to TRBD2 (6 bases). From germline, CDR1 is SGDLS and CDR2 YYNGEE. The CDR3 length is 15 residues. The ends were cut back, 6 bases at V and 15 bases at J, with 28 bases in the middle. CDR3 in DNA: TGTGCCAGCACAATATCCGGGACTTCTTATCCGCCGGTGTTCTTC. Protein product: CASTISGTSYPPVFF.

This chain joins TRBV11-2 and TRBJ1-2, with unresolved D. Germline V CDR1 and CDR2: SGHAT, FQNNGV. CDR3 length: 14 residues. V shed 5 bases and J shed 4 bases, with 14 bases lying between them. CDR3 DNA: TGTGCCAGCAGCGCCGGTGCTGGTATCTATGGCTACACCTTC. Translation gives CASSAGAGIYGYTF.

The chain links TRBV4-2 to TRBJ2-2; TRBD2 aligns across 11 bases. V shed 1 base and J 5 bases; nucleotides not matched to a gene: 6. The CDR3 length is 17 residues. Germline V gives CDR1 LGHNA, CDR2 YNFKEQ. The chain's CDR3 is CASSQGASGGLTGELFF. The CDR3 nucleotides read TGTGCCAGCAGCCAAGGGGCTAGCGGGGGGTTAACCGGGGAGCTGTTTTTT.

CDR3 DNA sequence: TGTGCCAGCACCCCAGGGGAGAGCACTGAAGCTTTCTTT. Protein product: CASTPGESTEAFF. The chain uses TRBV11-2 and TRBJ1-1; a possible D gene is TRBD1 (6 bases). The germline CDR1 and CDR2 sequences are SGHAT and FQNNGV. Trimming cost V 7 bases and J 4 bases, with 13 bases left between them. This CDR3 is 13 amino acids long.

The rearrangement joins TRBV19 to TRBJ2-2, with no clear D. Germline V gene lookup returns CDR1 LNHDA and CDR2 SQIVND (reference sequence). The CDR3 length is 15 residues. Trimming took off 7 bases at V and 7 bases at J, with 19 bases between the two ends. For the CDR3, the DNA is TGTGCCAGTACGCCCCTAGGCGGTCCCGGCGGGGAGCTGTTTTTT. This gives the protein CASTPLGGPGGELFF.

The genes are TRBV11-3 and TRBJ2-1; TRBD2 agrees at 9 bases. Germline CDR1 reads SGHNT; CDR2 reads YENEEA. The CDR3 has 16 residues. Trimming at V came to 1 base and at J to 5 bases, leaving 6 bases not matched to a gene. The CDR3 bases are TGTGCCAGCAGCTTAGCCGTAGCGGGGGATAACAATGAGCAGTTCTTC. Encoded protein: CASSLAVAGDNNEQFF. Using reference TRBV11-3 and TRBJ2-1 for the parts outside the CDR3, the full variable domain is EAGVVQSPRYKIIEKKQPVAFWCNPISGHNTLYWYLQNLGQGPELLIRYENEEAVDDSQLPKDRFSAERLKGVDSTLKIQPAELGDSAVYLCASSLAVAGDNNEQFFGPGTRLTVL.

The chain links TRBV11-2 to TRBJ1-2; D might be TRBD1 (5 bases). V lost 5 bases, J lost 8 bases, and 12 bases lay in between. The CDR3 covers 12 residues. CDR1 is SGHAT, CDR2 FQNNGV, per germline. In DNA, the CDR3 is TGTGCCAGCAGCCCGGCAGGGTACGGCTACACCTTC. This encodes CASSPAGYGYTF.

This clone showed up just once. The J gene is TRBJ1-1, the V gene TRBV6-5, with a tentative D call TRBD1 (6 bases). The germline V gene has CDR1 MNHEY and CDR2 SVGAGI. Trimming took 6 bases from V and 1 from J, leaving 12 bases between them. The CDR3 is 14 residues long. In nucleotides, the CDR3 is TGTGCCAGCAGACCCGGGACAACGAACACTGAAGCTTTCTTT. Translation: CASRPGTTNTEAFF.

V and J are TRBV12-5 and TRBJ1-1; no definite D call. Trimming shortened V by 5 bases and J by 6 bases, and 16 bases separated the two germline ends. The CDR3 has 14 amino acids. Germline loops: CDR1 LGHNT, CDR2 FRNRAP. CDR3 nucleotide sequence: TGTGCTAGTGGTAGAATGGGCTTCCCCCCTGAAGCTTTCTTT. Translating gives CASGRMGFPPEAFF.

V is TRBV3-1 (or the pseudogene TRBV3-2) and J is TRBJ1-1; D gene uncertain. Trimming took off 0 bases at V and 4 bases at J, with 12 bases between the two ends. The V gene's germline CDR1 is LGHDT and CDR2 YNNKEL (reference sequence). The CDR3 loop spans 15 amino acids. The CDR3 sequence: CASSQEIREGTEAFF. For the CDR3, the DNA is TGTGCCAGCAGCCAAGAAATAAGGGAGGGCACTGAAGCTTTCTTT.

The chain uses TRBV7-2 and TRBJ2-7; no firm D call. The CDR3 has 14 amino acids. From germline, CDR1 is SGHTA and CDR2 FQGNSA. V gave up 1 base and J gave up 4 bases, with 11 bases separating them. The CDR3 DNA is TGTGCCAGCAGCTTAGAACAGACCTTGTACGAGCAGTACTTC. Its translation is CASSLEQTLYEQYF. Together with reference TRBV7-2 and TRBJ2-7, the CDR3 gives the full variable domain: GAGVSQSPSNKVTEKGKDVELRCDPISGHTALYWYRQSLGQGLEFLIYFQGNSAPDKSGLPSDRFSAERTGGSVSTLTIQRTQQEDSAVYLCASSLEQTLYEQYFGPGTRLTVT.

This chain connects TRBV10-3 to TRBJ2-5, with TRBD2 matching 14 bases. Trimming removed 5 bases from V and 2 bases from J; junction bases left unmatched: 4. CDR3 length equals 16 residues. CDR1 ENHRY and CDR2 SYGVKD come from the germline V gene. Here the CDR3 reads CAISLTSGGDQETQYF. CDR3 nucleotides: TGTGCCATCAGTCTGACTAGCGGGGGGGATCAAGAGACCCAGTACTTC.

The genes are TRBV4-1 and TRBJ2-5; 7 bases fit TRBD2. CDR3 length equals 14 residues. From germline, CDR1 is MGHRA and CDR2 YSYEKL. V shed 0 bases and J 3 bases; nucleotides not matched to a gene: 1. As DNA, the CDR3 is TGCGCCAGCAGCCAAGATGCGGGGGAAGAGACCCAGTACTTC. Translating it yields CASSQDAGEETQYF.

This chain uses TRBV25-1 with TRBJ1-2; a weak D match, TRBD1 (5 bases). V was clipped by 3 bases and J by 5 bases, with 16 bases between them. Germline CDR1 MGHDK, CDR2 SYGVNS. The CDR3 loop spans 15 amino acids. The CDR3 DNA reads as TGTGCCAGCAGTGATGGAAGGGTAGGGGTTTATGGCTACACCTTC. It is translated as CASSDGRVGVYGYTF.

This chain links TRBV9 with TRBJ1-5; tentatively, D is TRBD1 (6 bases). The CDR3 covers 15 residues. V was shortened by 3 bases and J by 2 bases, with 12 bases between the two germline ends. The germline V gene has CDR1 SGDLS and CDR2 YYNGEE. The CDR3 DNA is TGTGCCAGCAGCGCTACAGGGTTTGGCAATCAGCCCCAGCATTTT. It codes for CASSATGFGNQPQHF.

The chain uses TRBV4-2 and TRBJ2-2; D is undetermined. The CDR3 is 11 amino acids. Between the trimmed V and J ends, which lost 4 bases and 7 bases, there was a span of 4 bases. Germline lookup yields CDR1 LGHNA and CDR2 YNFKEQ. CDR3: CASSPFGELFF. CDR3 coding DNA: TGTGCCAGCAGCCCTTTCGGGGAGCTGTTTTTT.